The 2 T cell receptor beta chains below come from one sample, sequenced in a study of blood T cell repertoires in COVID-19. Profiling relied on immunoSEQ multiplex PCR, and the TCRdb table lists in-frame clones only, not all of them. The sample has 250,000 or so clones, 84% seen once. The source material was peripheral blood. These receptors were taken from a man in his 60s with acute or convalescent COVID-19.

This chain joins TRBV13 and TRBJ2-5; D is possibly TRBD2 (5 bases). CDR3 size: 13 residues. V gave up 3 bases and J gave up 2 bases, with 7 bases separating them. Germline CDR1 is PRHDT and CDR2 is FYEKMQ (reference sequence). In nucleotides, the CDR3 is TGTGCCAGCAGCTTTCGGGGTCAAGAGACCCAGTACTTC. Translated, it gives CASSFRGQETQYF.

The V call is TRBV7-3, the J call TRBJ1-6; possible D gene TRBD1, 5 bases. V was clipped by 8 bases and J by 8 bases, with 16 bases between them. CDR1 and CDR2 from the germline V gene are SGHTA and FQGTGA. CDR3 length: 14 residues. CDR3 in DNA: TGTGCCAGCGCCATTTCGGTAGGGGATTCACCCCTCCACTTT. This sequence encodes CASAISVGDSPLHF. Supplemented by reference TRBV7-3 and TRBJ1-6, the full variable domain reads GAGVSQTPSNKVTEKGKYVELRCDPISGHTALYWYRQSLGQGPEFLIYFQGTGAADDSGLPNDRFFAVRPEGSVSTLKIQRTERGDSAVYLCASAISVGDSPLHFGNGTRLTVT.